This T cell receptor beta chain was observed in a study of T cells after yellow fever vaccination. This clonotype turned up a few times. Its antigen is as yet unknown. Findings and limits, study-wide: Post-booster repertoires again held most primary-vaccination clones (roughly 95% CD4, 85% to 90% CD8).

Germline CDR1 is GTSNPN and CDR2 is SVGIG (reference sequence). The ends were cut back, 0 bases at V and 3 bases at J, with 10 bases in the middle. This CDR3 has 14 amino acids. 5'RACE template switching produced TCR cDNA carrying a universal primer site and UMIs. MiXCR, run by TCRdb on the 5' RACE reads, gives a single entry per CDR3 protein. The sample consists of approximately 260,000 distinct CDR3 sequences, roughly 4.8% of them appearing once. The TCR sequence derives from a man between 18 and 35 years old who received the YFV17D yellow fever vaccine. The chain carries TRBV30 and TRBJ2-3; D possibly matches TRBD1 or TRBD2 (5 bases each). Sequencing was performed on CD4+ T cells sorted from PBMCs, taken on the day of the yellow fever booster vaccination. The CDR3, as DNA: TGTGCCTGGAGTGTACTGGGGGAGACAGATACGCAGTATTTT. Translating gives CAWSVLGETDTQYF.